The 28 T cell receptor beta chains reported below all come from one sample, sequenced in a study of shared clonotypes between healthy human individuals. Assay used: immunoSEQ multiplex PCR; TCRdb lists only in-frame clones, some missing. The sample holds fewer than 1.8 million clones, 98% to 99% seen once. Sequenced material: naive CD4+ T cells sorted from blood. Described subset: CD45RA+ positively selected. The origin of the receptors is a man aged 25-45 years in good health.

The genes are TRBV25-1 and TRBJ2-3, with D possibly TRBD1 on 5 matching bases. The CDR3 length is 18 residues. CDR1 and CDR2 (germline): MGHDK, SYGVNS. The germline V and J ends were trimmed by 0 bases and 0 bases, with 16 bases remaining between them. Here the CDR3 reads CASSEYLLFRASTDTQYF. DNA for the CDR3: TGTGCCAGCAGTGAATACCTCCTCTTCAGGGCTAGCACAGATACGCAGTATTTT.

CDR3 amino acids: CASSPPGPSYGYTF. CDR3 in DNA: TGCGCCAGCAGCCCCCCGGGTCCAAGCTATGGCTACACCTTC. The rearrangement joins TRBV5-1 to TRBJ1-2; D unresolved. Trimming took off 4 bases at V and 4 bases at J, with 14 bases between the two ends. The germline gives CDR1 SGHRS, CDR2 YFSETQ. CDR3 length: 14 amino acids.

The chain couples TRBV6-1 to TRBJ2-7, with 12 bases fitting TRBD1. Germline V gives CDR1 MNHNS, CDR2 SASEGT. The length of the CDR3 is 13 residues. V was pared by 7 bases and J by 7 bases, with 5 bases of the junction left unmatched. In nucleotides, the CDR3 is TGTGCCAGCATGGGACAGGGGGCGGGTGAGCAGTACTTC. It encodes CASMGQGAGEQYF.

The chain recombines TRBV12-2 with TRBJ2-5; TRBD2 is the table's D call and was not checked against the DNA. TRBV12-2 is tagged as a pseudogene. The length of the CDR3 is 18 residues. The CDR3: CASRSFRTSGYQGETQYF. CDR3 nucleotides: TGTGCAAGTCGCTCATTTAGGACTAGCGGCTACCAAGGGGAGACCCAGTACTTC.

The V and J genes are TRBV19 and TRBJ1-2; TRBD1 matches 10 bases. The CDR3 totals 13 residues. V was pared by 4 bases and J by 6 bases, with 2 bases of the junction left unmatched. Germline CDR1 LNHDA, CDR2 SQIVND (reference sequence). This chain's CDR3 is CASSRDRGNGYTF. CDR3 bases: TGTGCCAGTAGTAGGGACAGGGGAAATGGCTACACCTTC.

CDR3 sequence: CSVEAQGAYGYTF. As DNA, the CDR3 is TGCAGCGTTGAAGCACAGGGGGCGTATGGCTACACCTTC. This chain joins TRBV29-1 and TRBJ1-2, with TRBD1 matching 9 bases. The germline gives CDR1 SQVTM, CDR2 ANQGSEA. The CDR3 runs 13 residues. V lost 1 base and J lost 5; bases outside the gene matches: 2.

In its sample, this clone was seen once. The gene calls are TRBV5-1 and TRBJ2-5; 7 bases are a match to TRBD1. CDR3 size: 17 residues. The trim removed 0 bases at V and 4 bases at J, leaving 12 bases unmatched. Germline CDR1 SGHRS, CDR2 YFSETQ. The CDR3 here is CASSLALSATGLETQYF. The DNA for the CDR3 is TGCGCCAGCAGCTTGGCCTTGAGCGCGACAGGGCTAGAGACCCAGTACTTC.

The V and J genes are TRBV19 and TRBJ1-4; D call uncertain. The CDR3 has 11 amino acids. Per germline, CDR1 LNHDA and CDR2 SQIVND (reference sequence). V shed 7 bases and J shed 3 bases, with 3 bases lying between them. The DNA of the CDR3 is TGTGCCAGTAATTCTAATGAAAAACTGTTTTTT. Protein sequence: CASNSNEKLFF.

The chain has TRBV18 and TRBJ1-1; no firm D call. CDR1 KGHSH and CDR2 LQKENI come from the germline V gene. Trimming left V 2 bases short and J 0 bases short, with 13 bases between. This CDR3 has 16 residues. Here the CDR3 reads CASSPNIQVLNTEAFF. The DNA for the CDR3 is TGTGCCAGCTCACCAAACATCCAGGTTTTGAACACTGAAGCTTTCTTT.

This rearrangement joins TRBV5-1 to TRBJ2-3, with TRBD1 matching over 7 bases. Germline CDR1 SGHRS, CDR2 YFSETQ. The V and J ends lost 4 bases and 4 bases, in that order; junction bases with no gene match: 6. There are 14 residues in the CDR3. CDR3 protein: CASSARQGSDTQYF. DNA of the CDR3: TGCGCCAGCAGCGCAAGACAGGGTTCAGATACGCAGTATTTT.

CDR3 in DNA: TGTGCCAGCAGTTATGGGCCGAACACTGAAGCTTTCTTT. Translating gives CASSYGPNTEAFF. This sequence joins TRBV6-5 and TRBJ1-1; no reliable D call. V lost 3 bases, J lost 1 base, and 6 bases lay in between. CDR1 and CDR2 (germline): MNHEY, SVGAGI. This CDR3 has 13 amino acids.

The chain carries TRBV5-1 and TRBJ1-4, with no clear D. Between the trimmed V and J ends, which lost 5 bases and 0 bases, there was a span of 8 bases. The CDR3 runs 14 residues. CDR1 is SGHRS and CDR2 is YFSETQ in the germline V gene. In nucleotides, the CDR3 is TGCGCCAGCAGTCTGAACCCAACTAATGAAAAACTGTTTTTT. Its translation is CASSLNPTNEKLFF.

This chain links TRBV10-3 with TRBJ2-1, with 8 bases that match TRBD2. Germline V gene sequence: CDR1 ENHRY, CDR2 SYGVKD. CDR3 length: 16 amino acids. The V segment lost 3 bases and the J segment 1 base; nucleotides outside the gene matches: 5. This CDR3 reads CAISDSGGPSYNEQFF. The CDR3 nucleotides read TGTGCCATCAGTGACAGCGGGGGTCCTTCCTACAATGAGCAGTTCTTC.

The chain carries TRBV5-4 and TRBJ2-2; D might be TRBD2 (5 bases). This CDR3 is built from 15 residues. V was cut by 0 bases and J by 5 bases, with 11 bases left in between. Germline values: CDR1 SGHNT, CDR2 YYREEE (reference sequence). CDR3 nucleotides: TGTGCCAGCAGCTTGGGACTACCGAGAACCGGGGAGCTGTTTTTT. Translation: CASSLGLPRTGELFF.

This clone was detected once. The rearrangement links TRBV9 to TRBJ2-7; either TRBD1 or TRBD2 may supply D (5 bases each). The CDR3 spans 14 residues. CDR1 and CDR2 from the germline V gene are SGDLS and YYNGEE. The V end lost 4 bases, the J end lost 2 bases, and 13 bases lay between the germline ends. In DNA, the CDR3 is TGTGCCAGCAGCTCAAGTCTGGGACCCTACGAGCAGTACTTC. It is translated as CASSSSLGPYEQYF.

V and J are TRBV21-1 and TRBJ2-4; TRBD2 reflects the table's D call only, with no check against the DNA. TRBV21-1 is shown as a pseudogene. The CDR3 is 15 amino acids. CDR3 sequence: CARYWRGLAKNIQYF. In DNA form, the CDR3 reads TGTGCCAGATACTGGAGGGGCCTAGCCAAAAACATTCAGTACTTC.

The chain couples TRBV6-5 to TRBJ2-7, with 7 bases lining up with TRBD2. V trimming: 6 bases; J trimming: 0 bases; junction bases outside the gene matches: 8. The V gene's germline CDR1 is MNHEY and CDR2 SVGAGI. This CDR3 is 15 amino acids long. The CDR3 DNA reads TGTGCCAGCAGCCTGCTAGCGGCATGCTCCTACGAGCAGTACTTC. Translating it yields CASSLLAACSYEQYF.

This rearrangement joins TRBV7-6 to TRBJ2-3; possibly TRBD2 for D (6 bases). CDR1 SGHVS and CDR2 FNYEAQ come from the germline V gene. This CDR3 region has 17 residues. Trimming left V 5 bases short and J 4 bases short, with 22 bases between. Written as DNA, the CDR3 is TGTGCCAGCAGCCAAATGATGGGCGGGATTATGGCAGATACGCAGTATTTT. Encoded protein: CASSQMMGGIMADTQYF.

The gene calls are TRBV28 and TRBJ1-2; the D is unclear. Germline values: CDR1 MDHEN, CDR2 SYDVKM. This CDR3 region has 12 residues. CDR3 DNA: TGTGGAGGCCATTCAGCTAACTATGGCTACACCTTC. Translation: CGGHSANYGYTF.

The chain links TRBV15 to TRBJ2-2; 7 positions match TRBD2. The CDR3 extends over 16 amino acids. With V trimmed by 1 base and J by 1 base, 3 bases remained unmatched. Germline V lookup: CDR1 LNHNV, CDR2 YYDKDF (reference sequence). The CDR3 loop reads CATSRVSGMNTGELFF. DNA for the CDR3: TGTGCCACCAGCAGAGTAAGCGGGATGAACACCGGGGAGCTGTTTTTT.

The rearrangement joins TRBV18 to TRBJ1-1; D is unclear. CDR3 length equals 16 residues. Trimming shortened V by 0 bases and J by 3 bases, and 14 bases separated the two germline ends. Germline loops: CDR1 KGHSH, CDR2 LQKENI. The CDR3: CASSPPKTPRDTEAFF. As DNA, the CDR3 is TGTGCCAGCTCACCACCAAAAACCCCTAGAGACACTGAAGCTTTCTTT.

The V gene is TRBV4-3, the J gene TRBJ2-1; D may be TRBD2 (7 bases). V was pared by 0 bases and J by 4 bases, with 13 bases between. The CDR3 is 16 residues long. Germline V lookup: CDR1 LGHNA, CDR2 YSLEER. The CDR3 loop is CASSQDLGGAYNEQFF. DNA for the CDR3: TGCGCCAGCAGCCAAGATCTGGGGGGGGCATACAATGAGCAGTTCTTC.

This clone appeared a few times. This chain links TRBV10-1 with TRBJ2-1, with D tentatively TRBD2 (7 bases). V was shortened by 4 bases and J by 9 bases, with 22 bases between the two germline ends. Germline lookup yields CDR1 WNHNN and CDR2 SYGVQD (reference sequence). The CDR3 has 16 residues. CDR3 amino acids: CASSAIRGARRSEQFF. The CDR3 DNA reads TGCGCCAGCAGTGCCATTCGGGGGGCGAGGAGGAGTGAGCAGTTCTTC.

The chain links TRBV29-1 to TRBJ2-5, with a weak D call TRBD2 (6 bases). Per the germline V gene, CDR1 is SQVTM and CDR2 is ANQGSEA. The V end lost 8 bases, the J end lost 5 bases, and 15 bases lay between the germline ends. This CDR3 is built from 12 residues. The CDR3 DNA sequence: TGCAGCCTGACGGCGGGACGGGAGACCCAGTACTTC. It codes for CSLTAGRETQYF. Full variable domain (remainder filled in from reference TRBV29-1 and TRBJ2-5): SAVISQKPSRDICQRGTSLTIQCQVDSQVTMMFWYRQQPGQSLTLIATANQGSEATYESGFVIDKFPISRPNLTFSTLTVSNMSPEDSSIYLCSLTAGRETQYFGPGTRLLVL.

The V call is TRBV2, the J call TRBJ1-2; D not resolved. The V gene's germline CDR1 is SNHLY and CDR2 FYNNEI. Trimming removed 6 bases at V and 1 base at J, with 6 bases between. The CDR3 consists of 12 residues. The CDR3 DNA reads TGTGCCAGCAGCCCGAATAACTATGGCTACACCTTC. It specifies CASSPNNYGYTF.

This clone was counted a single time. The gene calls are TRBV29-1 and TRBJ2-1; tentative D call: TRBD2 (6 bases). Germline V lookup: CDR1 SQVTM, CDR2 ANQGSEA. The CDR3 is made up of 15 amino acids. Trimming took off 3 bases at V and 5 bases at J, with 17 bases between the two ends. The CDR3 sequence is CSVDKSWGVHNEQFF. The CDR3 coding sequence is TGCAGCGTTGATAAATCGTGGGGGGTACACAATGAGCAGTTCTTC.

This chain connects TRBV18 to TRBJ2-3; D unresolved. The CDR3 runs 16 residues. Germline assignment: CDR1 KGHSH and CDR2 LQKENI. Between the trimmed V and J ends, which lost 4 bases and 5 bases, there was a span of 19 bases. CDR3 protein: CASSLGWAQEQDTQYF. The CDR3, as DNA: TGTGCCAGCTCACTGGGGTGGGCTCAAGAGCAAGATACGCAGTATTTT.

The rearrangement links TRBV9 to TRBJ2-5; 8 nucleotides match TRBD2. CDR3 length: 14 amino acids. Per germline, CDR1 SGDLS and CDR2 YYNGEE. The V segment lost 3 bases and the J segment 5 bases; nucleotides outside the gene matches: 6. DNA of the CDR3: TGTGCCAGCAGCGCGTCGGGGGGGATGGAGACCCAGTACTTC. Amino acid sequence: CASSASGGMETQYF.